This T cell receptor (beta chain) appears in the sequencing data of a study of blood T cell repertoires in COVID-19. At the level of the study: Samples taken during acute and convalescent COVID-19 were collected in the United States, Italy and Spain. T cells, B-cell-depleted T cells, or PBMCs supplied cDNA or gDNA.

In the study's own analysis: Amplifying reference gene primers gave estimates of nucleated cell counts. TCRdb's copy holds only in-frame clones and misses some; the assay was immunoSEQ multiplex PCR. V and J calls and clone size come straight from that table; D and trimming were deduced from the DNA. The top ten hold roughly 6.7% of the sample, which has more than 95,000 clones, 65% to 90% seen once. V was cut by 4 bases and J by 5 bases, with 14 bases left in between. This CDR3 is built from 14 residues. Germline CDR1 is SGHVS and CDR2 is FQNEAQ. This clone turned up a few times. The specimen was peripheral blood. The receptor's source is a man older than 75 with active or convalescent COVID-19. The rearrangement links TRBV7-8 to TRBJ1-1; D ambiguous. The CDR3 DNA reads as TGTGCCAGCAGCTCACTAACTACGGGGACTGAAGCTTTCTTT. Residues: CASSSLTTGTEAFF.